The clone carrying this T cell receptor beta chain was detected ten times or more. Its antigen is unidentified. Germline V gives CDR1 GTSNPN, CDR2 SVGIG (reference sequence). This CDR3 has 14 amino acids. Trimming cost V 3 bases and J 4 bases, with 15 bases left between them. For TCR beta, libraries came from iRepertoire HTBI primers and Arm-PCR of CDR3 regions. TCRdb reprocessed the multiplex PCR reads with MiXCR, giving one entry per CDR3 protein. This table has 620,000 or so distinct CDR3 sequences, approximately 15% appearing once. The sample is drawn from a study of regulatory T cells in long-lasting Graves disease. Regarding the study as a whole: Favored gene segments in persistent disease were TRBV28, TRBJ1-2 and TRBJ2-5.

As to time point: newly diagnosed GD, antithyroid drugs for less than 3 months. Preparation of the TCR library used RNA extracted from PBMCs. A further study also used this sample, focusing on T cells in Graves' hyperthyroidism and ophthalmopathy. As that study records: Thyroid ultrasound, orbital computed tomography, clinical symptoms, and serum thyroxine and TRAb underpinned diagnoses. Ophthalmopathy was predicted by the model a median of roughly 6.7 months ahead of onset.

The sequence was obtained from a woman aged 25 to 39 with Graves disease. The chain joins TRBV30 to TRBJ1-2; the D gene is possibly TRBD1 (5 bases). The specimen comprised peripheral blood mononuclear cells (PBMCs), sampled at new diagnosis, from a patient treated with antithyroid drugs. CDR3 in DNA: TGTGCCTGGAGCGGCCGCTTAGGGGCCTATGGCTACACCTTC. Amino acid sequence: CAWSGRLGAYGYTF.